The rows below give T cell receptor beta chains drawn from one sample of a study of human T cells and chemical hapten exposure. MiXCR, applied by TCRdb to the 5' RACE reads, yields one record per CDR3 protein. The top ten clones hold about 1.3% of a sample with approximately 140,000 distinct CDR3 sequences, about 4% of them seen once. These receptors came from a female donor in good health. CDR3s include the opening cysteine and the closing phenylalanine or tryptophan. The order of the fields is V gene, CDR3 protein.

TRBV2 | CASSSRTSFAGELFF
TRBV3-1 | CASSQRTDTQYF
TRBV20-1 | CSAGRWGRTEAFF
TRBV3-1 | CASSQDPVNNSPLHF
TRBV4-3 | CASSQGQTGTGYLSPLHF
TRBV6-5 | CASSPTSTEAEAFF
TRBV4-2 | CASSQTLGDYNEQFF
TRBV12-3/TRBV12-4 | CASSDSGGTFYEQYF
TRBV2 | CASSGQGIQPQHF
TRBV12-3/TRBV12-4 | CASRAIQDGEQFF
TRBV6-1 | CASSERRDTYSTDTQYF
TRBV20-1 | CSATPGDREAFF
TRBV12-3/TRBV12-4 | CASSLGTSGGNEQFF
TRBV6-2/TRBV6-3 | CASSYSSGDIDEQYF
TRBV14 | CASSLVLDSSCFF
TRBV5-4 | CASSGGGTGQYEQYF
TRBV29-1 | CSVEDPGYGYTF